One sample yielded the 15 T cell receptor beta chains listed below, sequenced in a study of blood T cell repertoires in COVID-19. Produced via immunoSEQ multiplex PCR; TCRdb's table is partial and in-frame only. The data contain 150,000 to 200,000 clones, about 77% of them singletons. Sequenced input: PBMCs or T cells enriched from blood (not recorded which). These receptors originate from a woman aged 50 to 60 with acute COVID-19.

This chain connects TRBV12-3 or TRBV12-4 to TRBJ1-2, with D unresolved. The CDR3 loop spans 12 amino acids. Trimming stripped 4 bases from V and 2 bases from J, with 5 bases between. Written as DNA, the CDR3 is TGTGCCAGCAGTTACGGGAACTATGGCTACACCTTC. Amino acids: CASSYGNYGYTF.

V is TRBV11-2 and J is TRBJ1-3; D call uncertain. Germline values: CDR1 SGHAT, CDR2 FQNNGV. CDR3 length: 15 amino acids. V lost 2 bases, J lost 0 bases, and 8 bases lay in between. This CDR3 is CASSLQHFSGNTIYF. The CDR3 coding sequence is TGTGCCAGCAGCTTACAACATTTCTCTGGAAACACCATATATTTT.

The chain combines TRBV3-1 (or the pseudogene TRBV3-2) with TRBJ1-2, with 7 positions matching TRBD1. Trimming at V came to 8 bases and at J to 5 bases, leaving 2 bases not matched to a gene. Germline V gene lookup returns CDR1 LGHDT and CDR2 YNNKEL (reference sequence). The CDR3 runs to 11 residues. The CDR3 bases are TGTGCCAGCGGCAGGGGGTATGGCTACACCTTC. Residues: CASGRGYGYTF.

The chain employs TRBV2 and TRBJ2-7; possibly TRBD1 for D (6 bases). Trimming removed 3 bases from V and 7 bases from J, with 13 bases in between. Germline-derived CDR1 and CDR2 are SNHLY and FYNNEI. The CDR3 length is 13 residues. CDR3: CASSDGGQPEQYV. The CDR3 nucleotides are TGTGCCAGCAGTGATGGGGGCCAGCCTGAGCAGTACGTC.

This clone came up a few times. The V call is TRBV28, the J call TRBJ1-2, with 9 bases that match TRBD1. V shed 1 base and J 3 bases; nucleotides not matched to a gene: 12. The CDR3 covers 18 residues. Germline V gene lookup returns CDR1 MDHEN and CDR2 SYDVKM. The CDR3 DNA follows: TGTGCCAGCAGTTTATACCACTCCACCCGGGACAGGGACTATGGCTACACCTTC. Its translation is CASSLYHSTRDRDYGYTF.

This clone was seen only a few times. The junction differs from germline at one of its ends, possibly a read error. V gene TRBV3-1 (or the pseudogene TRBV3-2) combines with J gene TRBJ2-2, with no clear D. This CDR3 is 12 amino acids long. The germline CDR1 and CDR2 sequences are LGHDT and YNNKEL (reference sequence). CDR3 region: CASTQLTGELFF. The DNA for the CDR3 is TGTGCCAGCACCCAACTAACCGGGGAGCTGTTTTTT.

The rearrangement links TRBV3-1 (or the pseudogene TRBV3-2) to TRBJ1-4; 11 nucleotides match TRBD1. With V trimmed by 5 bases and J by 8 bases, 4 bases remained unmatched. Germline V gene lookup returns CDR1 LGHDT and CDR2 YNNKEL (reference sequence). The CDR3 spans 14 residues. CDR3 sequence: CASSAGTGGEKLFF. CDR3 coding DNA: TGTGCCAGCAGCGCCGGGACAGGGGGGGAAAAACTGTTTTTT.

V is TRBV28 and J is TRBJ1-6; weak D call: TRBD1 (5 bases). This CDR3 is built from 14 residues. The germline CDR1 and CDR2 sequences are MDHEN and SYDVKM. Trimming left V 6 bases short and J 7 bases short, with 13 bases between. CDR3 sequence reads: CASSLDGGNSPLHF. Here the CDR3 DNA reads TGTGCCAGCAGCTTGGACGGGGGAAATTCACCCCTCCACTTT.

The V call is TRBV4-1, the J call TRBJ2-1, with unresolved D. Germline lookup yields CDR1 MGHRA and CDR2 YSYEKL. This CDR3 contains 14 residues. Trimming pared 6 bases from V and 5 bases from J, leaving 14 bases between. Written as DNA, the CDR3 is TGCGCCAGCAGTCGAAACAGAACCCACAATGAGCAGTTCTTC. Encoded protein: CASSRNRTHNEQFF.

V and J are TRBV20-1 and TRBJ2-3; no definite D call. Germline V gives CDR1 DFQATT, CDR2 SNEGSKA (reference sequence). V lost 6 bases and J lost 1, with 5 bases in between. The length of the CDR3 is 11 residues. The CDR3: CSAPRTDTQYF. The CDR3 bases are TGCAGTGCCCCTCGCACAGATACGCAGTATTTT.

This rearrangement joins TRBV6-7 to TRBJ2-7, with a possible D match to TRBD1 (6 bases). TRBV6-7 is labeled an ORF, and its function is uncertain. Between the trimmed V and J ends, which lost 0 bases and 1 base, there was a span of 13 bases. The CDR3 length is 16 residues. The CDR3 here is CASSYSIGQRSYEQYV. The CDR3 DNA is TGTGCCAGCAGTTACTCAATCGGACAGCGATCCTACGAGCAGTACGTC.

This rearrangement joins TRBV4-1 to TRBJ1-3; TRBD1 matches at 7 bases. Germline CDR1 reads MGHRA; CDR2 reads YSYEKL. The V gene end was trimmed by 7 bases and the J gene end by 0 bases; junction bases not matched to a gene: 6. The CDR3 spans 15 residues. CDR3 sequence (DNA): TGCGCCAGCACACAGGGGACCCCCTCTGGAAACACCATATATTTT. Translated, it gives CASTQGTPSGNTIYF.

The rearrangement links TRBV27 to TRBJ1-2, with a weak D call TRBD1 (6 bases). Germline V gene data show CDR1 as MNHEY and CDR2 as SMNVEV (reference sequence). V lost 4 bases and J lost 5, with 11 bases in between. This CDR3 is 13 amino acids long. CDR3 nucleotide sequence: TGTGCCAGCAGTTACAGGGAATCGTATGGCTACACCTTC. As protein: CASSYRESYGYTF.

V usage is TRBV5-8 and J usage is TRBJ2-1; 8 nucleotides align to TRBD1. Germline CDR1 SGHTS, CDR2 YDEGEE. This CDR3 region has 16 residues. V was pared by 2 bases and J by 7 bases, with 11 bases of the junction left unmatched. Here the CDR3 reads CASSFMVAGGQNEQFF. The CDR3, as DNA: TGTGCCAGCAGCTTCATGGTGGCAGGGGGCCAAAATGAGCAGTTCTTC. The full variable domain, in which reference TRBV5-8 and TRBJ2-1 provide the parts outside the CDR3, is EAGVTQSPTHLIKTRGQQATLRCSPISGHTSVYWYQQALGLGLQFLLWYDEGEERNRGNFPPRFSGRQFPNYSSELNVNALELEDSALYLCASSFMVAGGQNEQFFGPGTRLTVL.

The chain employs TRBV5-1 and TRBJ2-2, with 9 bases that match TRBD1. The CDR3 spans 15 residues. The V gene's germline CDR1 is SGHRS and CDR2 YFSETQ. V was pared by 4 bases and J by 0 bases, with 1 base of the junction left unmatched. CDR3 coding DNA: TGCGCCAGCAGCGGGGACAGGGCGAACACCGGGGAGCTGTTTTTT. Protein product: CASSGDRANTGELFF.